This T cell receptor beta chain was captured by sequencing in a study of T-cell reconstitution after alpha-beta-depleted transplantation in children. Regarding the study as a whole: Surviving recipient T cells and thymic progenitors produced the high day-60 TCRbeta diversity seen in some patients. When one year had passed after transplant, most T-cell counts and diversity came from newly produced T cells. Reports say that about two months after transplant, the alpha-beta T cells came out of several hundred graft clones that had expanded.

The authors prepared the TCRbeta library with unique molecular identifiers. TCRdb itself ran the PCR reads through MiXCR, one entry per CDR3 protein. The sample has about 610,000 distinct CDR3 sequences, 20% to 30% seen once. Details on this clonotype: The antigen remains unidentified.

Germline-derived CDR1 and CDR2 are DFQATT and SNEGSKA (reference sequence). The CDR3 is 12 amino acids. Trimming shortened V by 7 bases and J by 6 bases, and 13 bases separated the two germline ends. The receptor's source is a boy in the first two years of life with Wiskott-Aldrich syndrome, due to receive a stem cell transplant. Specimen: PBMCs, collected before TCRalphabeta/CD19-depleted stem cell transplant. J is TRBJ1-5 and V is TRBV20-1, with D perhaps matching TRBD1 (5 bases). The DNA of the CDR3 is TGCAGTGTAACCTTCGGGGGTCAGCCCCAGCATTTT. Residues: CSVTFGGQPQHF.